This T cell receptor delta chain was sequenced during a study of gammadelta T cells in human blood. Study-wide findings and caveats: Microbial exposure appeared to drive polyclonal γδ T cell expansion after birth.

TCRdb called clones anew from the RT-PCR reads with CATT. This table has hundreds of delta-chain clones, roughly 60% appearing once. By sample fraction, this clone is large. The antigen remains unidentified. This sample includes further DNA sequences coding for the same CDR3. This CDR3 comprises 16 residues. The germline V gene encodes CDR1 GEAIGNYY and CDR2 EKD. Trimming removed 0 bases at V and 1 base at J, with 14 bases between. V usage is TRDV2 and J usage is TRDJ1, with a weak D call TRDD3 (6 bases). Sequenced material: Vgamma9Vdelta2 gamma-delta T cells from adult blood. The TCR originated in a human donor. CDR3 DNA sequence: TGTGCCTGTGACACCGTGGGATATAGGGTCACCGATAAACTCATCTTT. Translation: CACDTVGYRVTDKLIF.